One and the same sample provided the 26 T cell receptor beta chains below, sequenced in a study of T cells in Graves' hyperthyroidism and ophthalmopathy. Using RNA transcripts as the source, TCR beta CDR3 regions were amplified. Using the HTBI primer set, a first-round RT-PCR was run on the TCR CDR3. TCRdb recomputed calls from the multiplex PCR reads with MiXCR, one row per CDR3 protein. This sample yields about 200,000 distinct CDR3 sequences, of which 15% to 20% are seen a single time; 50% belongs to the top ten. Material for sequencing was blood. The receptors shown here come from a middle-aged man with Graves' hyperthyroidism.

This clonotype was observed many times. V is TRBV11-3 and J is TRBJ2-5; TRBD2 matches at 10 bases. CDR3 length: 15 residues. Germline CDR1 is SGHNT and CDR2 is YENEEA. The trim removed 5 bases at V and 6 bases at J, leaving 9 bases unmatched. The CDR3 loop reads CASSPGGLADKTQYF. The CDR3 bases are TGTGCCAGCAGCCCGGGTGGACTAGCGGACAAGACCCAGTACTTC.

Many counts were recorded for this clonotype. The CDR3 protein is CASSLTGLATGELFF. CDR3 DNA: TGTGCCAGCAGCCTTACAGGACTAGCGACCGGGGAGCTGTTTTTT. V and J are TRBV27 and TRBJ2-2; 9 positions match TRBD2. CDR3 size: 15 residues. Germline assignment: CDR1 MNHEY and CDR2 SMNVEV (reference sequence). Losses at the gene ends were 6 bases for V and 5 bases for J; bases not matched to a gene: 7.

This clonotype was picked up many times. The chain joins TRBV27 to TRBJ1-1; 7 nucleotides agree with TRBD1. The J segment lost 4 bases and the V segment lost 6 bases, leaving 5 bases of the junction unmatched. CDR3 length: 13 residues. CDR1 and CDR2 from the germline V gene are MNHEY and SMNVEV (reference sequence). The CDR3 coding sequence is TGTGCCAGCAGACGACAGGGAGGCACTGAAGCTTTCTTT. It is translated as CASRRQGGTEAFF.

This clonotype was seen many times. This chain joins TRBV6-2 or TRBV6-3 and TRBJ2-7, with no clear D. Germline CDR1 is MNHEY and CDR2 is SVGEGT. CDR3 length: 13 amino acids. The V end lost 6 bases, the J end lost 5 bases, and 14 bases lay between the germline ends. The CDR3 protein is CASRLGVSNEQYF. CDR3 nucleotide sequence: TGTGCCAGCAGGCTCGGAGTCTCTAACGAGCAGTACTTC.

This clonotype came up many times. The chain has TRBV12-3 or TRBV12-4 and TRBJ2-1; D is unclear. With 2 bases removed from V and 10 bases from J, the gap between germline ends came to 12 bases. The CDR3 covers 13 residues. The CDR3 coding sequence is TGTGCCAGCAGTTTATCGAGAAGCACCGAGCAGTTCTTC. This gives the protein CASSLSRSTEQFF.

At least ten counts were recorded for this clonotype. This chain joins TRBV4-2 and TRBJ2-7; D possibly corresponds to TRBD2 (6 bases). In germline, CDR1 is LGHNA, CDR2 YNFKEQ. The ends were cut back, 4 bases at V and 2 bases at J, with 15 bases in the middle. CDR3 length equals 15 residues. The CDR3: CASSPTLATTYEQYF. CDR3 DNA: TGTGCCAGCAGCCCCACTCTAGCGACGACCTACGAGCAGTACTTC.

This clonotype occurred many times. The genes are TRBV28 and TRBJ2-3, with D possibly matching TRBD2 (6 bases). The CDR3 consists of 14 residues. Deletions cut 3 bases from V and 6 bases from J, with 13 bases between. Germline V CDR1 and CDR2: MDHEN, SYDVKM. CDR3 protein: CASSFGGPRDTQYF. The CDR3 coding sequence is TGTGCCAGCAGTTTCGGAGGGCCGAGGGATACGCAGTATTTT.

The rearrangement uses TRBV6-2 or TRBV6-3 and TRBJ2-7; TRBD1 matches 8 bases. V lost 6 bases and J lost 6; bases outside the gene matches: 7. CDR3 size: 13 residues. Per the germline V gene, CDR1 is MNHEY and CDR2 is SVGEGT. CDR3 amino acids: CASSLGQVREQYF. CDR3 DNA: TGTGCCAGCAGCTTGGGACAGGTTCGCGAGCAGTACTTC.

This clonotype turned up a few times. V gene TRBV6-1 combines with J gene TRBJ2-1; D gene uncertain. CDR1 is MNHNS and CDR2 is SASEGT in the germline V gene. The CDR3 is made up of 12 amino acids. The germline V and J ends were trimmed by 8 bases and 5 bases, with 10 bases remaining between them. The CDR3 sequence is CASGFQDNEQFF. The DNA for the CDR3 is TGTGCCAGCGGGTTTCAGGACAATGAGCAGTTCTTC.

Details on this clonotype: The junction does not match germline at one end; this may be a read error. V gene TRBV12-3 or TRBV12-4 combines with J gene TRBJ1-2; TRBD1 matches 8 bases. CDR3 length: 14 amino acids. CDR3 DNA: TGTGCCAGCAGCCTACAGGGGGTTAACGATGGCTACACCTTC. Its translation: CASSLQGVNDGYTF.

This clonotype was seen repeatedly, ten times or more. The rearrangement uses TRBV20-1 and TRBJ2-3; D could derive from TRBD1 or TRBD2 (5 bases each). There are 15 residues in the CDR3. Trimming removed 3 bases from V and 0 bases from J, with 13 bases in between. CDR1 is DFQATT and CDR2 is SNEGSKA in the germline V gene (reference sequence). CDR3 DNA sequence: TGCAGTGCTAGCCCCCGGGACGTTAGCACAGATACGCAGTATTTT. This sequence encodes CSASPRDVSTDTQYF.

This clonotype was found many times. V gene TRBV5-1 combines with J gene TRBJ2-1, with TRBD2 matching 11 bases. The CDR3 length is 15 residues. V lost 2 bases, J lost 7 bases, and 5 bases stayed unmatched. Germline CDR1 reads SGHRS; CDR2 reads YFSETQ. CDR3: CASSFTSGSINEQFF. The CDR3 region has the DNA TGCGCCAGCAGCTTCACTAGCGGGAGCATAAATGAGCAGTTCTTC.

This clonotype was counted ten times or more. The CDR3 region is CASSRGHVGDEDEQYF. CDR3 nucleotides: TGTGCCAGCTCACGTGGGCACGTGGGGGACGAGGACGAGCAGTACTTC. The rearrangement links TRBV18 to TRBJ2-7; D could derive from TRBD1 or TRBD2 (5 bases each). Per the germline V gene, CDR1 is KGHSH and CDR2 is LQKENI. Between the trimmed V and J ends, which lost 4 bases and 5 bases, there was a span of 21 bases. The CDR3 totals 16 residues.

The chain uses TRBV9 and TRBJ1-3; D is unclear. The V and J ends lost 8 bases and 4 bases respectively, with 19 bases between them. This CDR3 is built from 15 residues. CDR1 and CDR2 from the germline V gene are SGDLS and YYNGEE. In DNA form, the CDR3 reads TGTGCCAGTACAAACTCAATGGGTGGCGGAAACACCATATATTTT. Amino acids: CASTNSMGGGNTIYF.

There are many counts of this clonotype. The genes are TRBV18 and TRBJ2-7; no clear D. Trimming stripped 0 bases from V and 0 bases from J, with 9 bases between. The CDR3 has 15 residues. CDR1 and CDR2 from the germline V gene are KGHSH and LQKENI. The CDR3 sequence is CASSPPPGNSYEQYF. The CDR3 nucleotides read TGTGCCAGCTCACCACCTCCGGGTAACTCCTACGAGCAGTACTTC.

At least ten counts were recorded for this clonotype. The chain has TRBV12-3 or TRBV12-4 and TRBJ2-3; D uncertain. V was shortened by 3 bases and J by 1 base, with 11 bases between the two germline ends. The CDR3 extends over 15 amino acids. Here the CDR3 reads CASSFLGYGTDTQYF. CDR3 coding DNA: TGTGCCAGCAGTTTCTTGGGCTACGGCACAGATACGCAGTATTTT.

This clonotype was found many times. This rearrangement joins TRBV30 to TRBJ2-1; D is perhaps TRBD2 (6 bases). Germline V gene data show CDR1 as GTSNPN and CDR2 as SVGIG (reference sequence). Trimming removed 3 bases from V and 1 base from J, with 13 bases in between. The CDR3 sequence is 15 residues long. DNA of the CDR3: TGTGCCTGGAGGGTTGGGGGAGGTTCCTACAATGAGCAGTTCTTC. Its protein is CAWRVGGGSYNEQFF.

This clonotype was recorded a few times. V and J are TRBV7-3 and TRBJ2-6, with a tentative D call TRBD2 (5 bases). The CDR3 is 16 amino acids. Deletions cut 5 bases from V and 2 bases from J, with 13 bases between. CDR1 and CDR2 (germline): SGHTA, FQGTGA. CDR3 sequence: CASSATRDPGANVLTF. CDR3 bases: TGTGCCAGCAGCGCGACGAGGGATCCTGGGGCCAACGTCCTGACTTTC.

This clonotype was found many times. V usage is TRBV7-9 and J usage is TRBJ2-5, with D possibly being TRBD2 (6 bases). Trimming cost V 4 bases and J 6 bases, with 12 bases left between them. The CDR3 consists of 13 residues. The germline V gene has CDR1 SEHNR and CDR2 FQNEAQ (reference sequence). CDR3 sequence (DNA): TGTGCCAGCAGCTCAACCGGAGGGCAGACCCAGTACTTC. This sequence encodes CASSSTGGQTQYF.

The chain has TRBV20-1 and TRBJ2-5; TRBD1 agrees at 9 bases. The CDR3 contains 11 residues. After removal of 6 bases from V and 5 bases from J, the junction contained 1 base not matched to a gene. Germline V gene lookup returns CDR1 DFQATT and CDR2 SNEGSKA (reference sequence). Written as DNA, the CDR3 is TGCAGTGCCGGACAGGGGGAGACCCAGTACTTC. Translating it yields CSAGQGETQYF.

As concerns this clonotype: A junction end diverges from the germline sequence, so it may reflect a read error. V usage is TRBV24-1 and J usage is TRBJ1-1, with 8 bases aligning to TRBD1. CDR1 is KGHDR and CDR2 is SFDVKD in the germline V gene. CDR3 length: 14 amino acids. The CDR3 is CATGDRTGSTEAFF. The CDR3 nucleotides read TGTGCCACCGGTGACCGGACAGGGAGCACTGAAGCTTTCTTT.

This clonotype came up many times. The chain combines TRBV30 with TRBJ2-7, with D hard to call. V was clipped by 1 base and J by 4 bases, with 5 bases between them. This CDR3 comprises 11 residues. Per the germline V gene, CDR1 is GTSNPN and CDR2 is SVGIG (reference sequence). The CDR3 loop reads CAWSASYEQYF. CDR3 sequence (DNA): TGTGCCTGGAGTGCTTCGTACGAGCAGTACTTC.

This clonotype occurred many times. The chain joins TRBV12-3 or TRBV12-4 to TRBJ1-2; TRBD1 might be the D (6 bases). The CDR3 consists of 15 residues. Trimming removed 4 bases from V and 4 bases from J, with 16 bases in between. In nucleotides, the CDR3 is TGTGCCAGCAGTTCAGATGCCAGGGGCAGCTATGGCTACACCTTC. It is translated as CASSSDARGSYGYTF.

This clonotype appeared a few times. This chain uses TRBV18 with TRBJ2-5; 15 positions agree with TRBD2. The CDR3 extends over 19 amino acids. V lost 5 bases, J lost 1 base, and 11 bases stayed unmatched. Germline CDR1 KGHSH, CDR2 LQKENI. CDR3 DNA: TGTGCCAGCTCAAACGGACTAGCGGGAGGGCCCGCCTTCCAAGAGACCCAGTACTTC. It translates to CASSNGLAGGPAFQETQYF.

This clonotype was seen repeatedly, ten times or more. The CDR3 is CASSPQGAGLNTEAFF. The CDR3 DNA reads as TGTGCCAGCAGCCCCCAAGGGGCAGGCTTGAACACTGAAGCTTTCTTT. This chain uses TRBV7-2 with TRBJ1-1; D possibly corresponds to TRBD1 (5 bases). Germline V gene sequence: CDR1 SGHTA, CDR2 FQGNSA. V was pared by 5 bases and J by 0 bases, with 16 bases between. The CDR3 is 16 residues long. Variable domain in full (rest from reference TRBV7-2 and TRBJ1-1): GAGVSQSPSNKVTEKGKDVELRCDPISGHTALYWYRQSLGQGLEFLIYFQGNSAPDKSGLPSDRFSAERTGGSVSTLTIQRTQQEDSAVYLCASSPQGAGLNTEAFFGQGTRLTVV.

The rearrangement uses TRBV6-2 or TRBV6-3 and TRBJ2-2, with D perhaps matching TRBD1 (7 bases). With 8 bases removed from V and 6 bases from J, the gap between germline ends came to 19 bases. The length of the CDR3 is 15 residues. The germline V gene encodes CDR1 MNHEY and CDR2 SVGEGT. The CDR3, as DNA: TGTGCCAGCGGGAGCTACAGGGGAGGAGCCGGGGAGCTGTTTTTT. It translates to CASGSYRGGAGELFF.